This TCR beta chain was captured in a study of blood T cell repertoires in COVID-19. In the study overall: The study drew acute and convalescent COVID-19 samples from the United States, Italy and Spain.

Profiled with immunoSEQ multiplex PCR; TCRdb holds only in-frame clones, not every one. The sample consists of 95,000 to 130,000 clones, approximately 84% of them appearing once. The CDR3 runs 13 residues. Trimming pared 3 bases from V and 2 bases from J, leaving 7 bases between. The clonotype originates from a man between 65 and 85 years old with active or convalescent COVID-19. This chain connects TRBV12-3 or TRBV12-4 to TRBJ2-5; D is uncertain. The source material was peripheral blood. CDR3 sequence reads: CASSLWAQETQYF. The CDR3 nucleotides read TGTGCCAGCAGTTTGTGGGCTCAAGAGACCCAGTACTTC.